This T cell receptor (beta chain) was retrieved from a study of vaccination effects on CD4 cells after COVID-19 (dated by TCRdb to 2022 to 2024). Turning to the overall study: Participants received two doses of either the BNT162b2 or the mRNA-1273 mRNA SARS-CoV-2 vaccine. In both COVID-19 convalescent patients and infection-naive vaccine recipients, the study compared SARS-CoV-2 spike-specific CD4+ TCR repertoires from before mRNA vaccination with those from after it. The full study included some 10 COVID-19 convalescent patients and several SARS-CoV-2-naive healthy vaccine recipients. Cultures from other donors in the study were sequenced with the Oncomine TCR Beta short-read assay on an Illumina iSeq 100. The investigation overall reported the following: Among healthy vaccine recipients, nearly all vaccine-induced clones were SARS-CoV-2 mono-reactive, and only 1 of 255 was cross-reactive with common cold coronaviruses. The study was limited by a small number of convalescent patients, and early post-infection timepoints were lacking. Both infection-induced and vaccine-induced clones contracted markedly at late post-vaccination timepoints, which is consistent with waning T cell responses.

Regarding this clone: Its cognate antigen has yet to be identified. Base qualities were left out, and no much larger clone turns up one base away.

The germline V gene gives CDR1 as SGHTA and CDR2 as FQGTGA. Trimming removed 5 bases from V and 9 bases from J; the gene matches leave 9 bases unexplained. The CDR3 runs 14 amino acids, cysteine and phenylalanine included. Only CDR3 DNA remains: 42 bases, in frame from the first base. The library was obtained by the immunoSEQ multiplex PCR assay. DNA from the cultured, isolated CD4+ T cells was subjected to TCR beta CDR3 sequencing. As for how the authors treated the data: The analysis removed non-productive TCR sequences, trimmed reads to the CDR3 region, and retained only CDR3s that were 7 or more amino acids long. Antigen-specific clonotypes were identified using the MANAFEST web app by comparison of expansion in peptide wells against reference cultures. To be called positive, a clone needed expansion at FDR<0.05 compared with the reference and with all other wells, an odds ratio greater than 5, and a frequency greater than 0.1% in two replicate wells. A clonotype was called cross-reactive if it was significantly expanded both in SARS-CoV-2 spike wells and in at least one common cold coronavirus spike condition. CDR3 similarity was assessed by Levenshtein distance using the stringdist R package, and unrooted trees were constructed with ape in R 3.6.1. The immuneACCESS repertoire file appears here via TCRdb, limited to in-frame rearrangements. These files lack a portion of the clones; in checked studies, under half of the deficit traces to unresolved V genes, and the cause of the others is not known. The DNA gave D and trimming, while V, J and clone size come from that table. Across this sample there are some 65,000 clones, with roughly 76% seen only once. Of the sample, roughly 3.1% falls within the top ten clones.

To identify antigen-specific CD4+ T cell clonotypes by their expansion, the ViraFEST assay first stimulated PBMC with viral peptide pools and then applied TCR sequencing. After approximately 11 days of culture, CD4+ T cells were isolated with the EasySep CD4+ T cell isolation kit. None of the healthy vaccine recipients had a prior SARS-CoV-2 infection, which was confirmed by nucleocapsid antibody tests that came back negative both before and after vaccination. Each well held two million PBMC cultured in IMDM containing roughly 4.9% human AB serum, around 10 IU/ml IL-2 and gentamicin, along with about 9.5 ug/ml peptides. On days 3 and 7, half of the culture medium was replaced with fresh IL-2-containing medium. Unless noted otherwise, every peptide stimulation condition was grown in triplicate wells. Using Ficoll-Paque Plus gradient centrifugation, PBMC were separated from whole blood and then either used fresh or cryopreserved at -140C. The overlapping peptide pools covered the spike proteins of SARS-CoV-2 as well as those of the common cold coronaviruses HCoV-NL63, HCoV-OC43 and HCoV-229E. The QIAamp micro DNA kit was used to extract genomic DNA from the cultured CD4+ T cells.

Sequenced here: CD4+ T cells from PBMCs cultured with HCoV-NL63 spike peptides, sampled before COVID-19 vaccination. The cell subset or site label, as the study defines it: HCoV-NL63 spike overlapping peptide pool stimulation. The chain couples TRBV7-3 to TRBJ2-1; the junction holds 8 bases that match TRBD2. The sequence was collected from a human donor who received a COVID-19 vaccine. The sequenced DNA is TGTGCCAGCAGCCCCCCCGGGGGGGTTGCTGAGCAGTTCTTC. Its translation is CASSPPGGVAEQFF.